This entry lists 20 T cell receptor beta chains sequenced from one sample in a study of cytomegalovirus exposure and HLA in healthy donors (dated by TCRdb to about 2017). Library creation used the immunoSEQ multiplex PCR assay. For the multiplex PCR, a mixture combining 60 forward primers for TCR Vbeta segments and 13 reverse primers for TCR Jbeta segments was used. Here the immuneACCESS table is served through TCRdb, limited to in-frame sequences with V and J called. Missing clones are a known gap in these copies; in checked studies unresolved V genes cover under half, and the rest lacks a known reason. For this sample there are fewer than 90,000 clones; about 67% appear just once. The top ten clonotypes cover around 7.6% of the sample. Sequencing was done on a sample of PBMCs. These receptors all come from a middle-aged man in good health and CMV-seropositive.

This clone showed up many times. The chain links TRBV2 to TRBJ2-7; the match to TRBD1 covers 9 bases. CDR3 length: 15 residues. With 6 bases clipped from V and 1 base from J, the junction kept 7 bases outside the gene matches. Looked up from germline, CDR1 is SNHLY and CDR2 is FYNNEI. The CDR3: CASRGDRDPSYEQYF. CDR3 DNA: TGTGCCAGCAGGGGGGACAGGGACCCATCCTACGAGCAGTACTTC.

This chain links TRBV29-1 with TRBJ1-1; TRBD1 is a possible D gene (6 bases). The germline gives CDR1 SQVTM, CDR2 ANQGSEA. V was shortened by 7 bases and J by 1 base, with 13 bases between the two germline ends. The CDR3 is 13 amino acids. CDR3 loop: CSARDTENTEAFF. In nucleotides, the CDR3 is TGCAGCGCCCGGGACACCGAGAACACTGAAGCTTTCTTT.

This clone has only one observation. This rearrangement joins TRBV7-2 to TRBJ1-3; weak D call: TRBD1 (6 bases). V was trimmed by 8 bases and J by 0 bases, leaving 17 bases between them. The CDR3 runs to 16 residues. Germline V gene data show CDR1 as SGHTA and CDR2 as FQGNSA. The CDR3: CASSRQGLGSGNTIYF. The CDR3 DNA sequence: TGTGCCAGCTCTCGCCAGGGGCTTGGCTCTGGAAACACCATATATTTT.

This clone was detected only once. The chain employs TRBV2 and TRBJ2-1; 12 positions agree with TRBD2. This CDR3 is built from 15 residues. Germline assignment: CDR1 SNHLY and CDR2 FYNNEI. Trimming at V came to 7 bases and at J to 1 base, leaving 2 bases not matched to a gene. In DNA form, the CDR3 reads TGTGCCAGCACTAGCGGGAGGGGATCCTACAATGAGCAGTTCTTC. Its protein is CASTSGRGSYNEQFF. Full variable domain (rest looked up from reference TRBV2 and TRBJ2-1): EPEVTQTPSHQVTQMGQEVILRCVPISNHLYFYWYRQILGQKVEFLVSFYNNEISEKSEIFDDQFSVERPDGSNFTLKIRSTKLEDSAMYFCASTSGRGSYNEQFFGPGTRLTVL.

This clone occurred once. This chain uses TRBV20-1 with TRBJ2-7, with TRBD1 identical over 7 bases. This CDR3 has 11 amino acids. The trim removed 5 bases at V and 2 bases at J, leaving 0 bases unmatched. The germline V gene encodes CDR1 DFQATT and CDR2 SNEGSKA (reference sequence). CDR3 amino acids: CSAGTAYEQYF. The CDR3 DNA follows: TGCAGTGCTGGGACAGCCTACGAGCAGTACTTC.

V is TRBV5-8 and J is TRBJ2-7; tentative D call: TRBD1 (7 bases). The ends were cut back, 1 base at V and 5 bases at J, with 22 bases in the middle. This CDR3 is built from 17 residues. From germline, CDR1 is SGHTS and CDR2 YDEGEE. The CDR3 DNA is TGTGCCAGCAGCTTGCGGGGGAGTAGGGGGCGCGGGCACGAGCAGTACTTC. This gives the protein CASSLRGSRGRGHEQYF. The full variable domain, its missing parts supplied by reference TRBV5-8 and TRBJ2-7, is EAGVTQSPTHLIKTRGQQATLRCSPISGHTSVYWYQQALGLGLQFLLWYDEGEERNRGNFPPRFSGRQFPNYSSELNVNALELEDSALYLCASSLRGSRGRGHEQYFGPGTRLTVT.

Here the CDR3 DNA reads TGTGCCAGCTGCTGGAGGCAAGGAAATCAGCCCCAGCATTTT. Encoded protein: CASCWRQGNQPQHF. The chain recombines TRBV6-1 with TRBJ1-5, with D uncertain. Germline CDR1 MNHNS, CDR2 SASEGT. V dropped 8 bases and J dropped 4 bases, with 15 bases sitting between them. The CDR3 sequence is 14 residues long.

The chain links TRBV6-1 to TRBJ1-1, with D unclear. Deletions cut 4 bases from V and 5 bases from J, with 5 bases between. Germline loops: CDR1 MNHNS, CDR2 SASEGT. The CDR3 is 11 residues long. CDR3 residues: CASSVMTEAFF. In DNA, the CDR3 is TGTGCCAGCAGTGTTATGACTGAAGCTTTCTTT.

This clone was seen a handful of times. The rearrangement links TRBV5-4 to TRBJ2-7; no clear D. The germline V gene has CDR1 SGHNT and CDR2 YYREEE (reference sequence). The length of the CDR3 is 14 residues. Trimming removed 3 bases from V and 0 bases from J, with 10 bases in between. The CDR3 region has the DNA TGTGCCAGCAGCTCACTGAAGAGCTCCTACGAGCAGTACTTC. Its translation: CASSSLKSSYEQYF. The variable domain in full, completed from reference TRBV5-4 and TRBJ2-7, reads ETGVTQSPTHLIKTRGQQVTLRCSSQSGHNTVSWYQQALGQGPQFIFQYYREEENGRGNFPPRFSGLQFPNYSSELNVNALELDDSALYLCASSSLKSSYEQYFGPGTRLTVT.

This clone has just a few counts. The V gene is TRBV6-5, the J gene TRBJ1-2; the match to TRBD1 covers 8 bases. CDR3 length: 13 amino acids. Germline CDR1 MNHEY, CDR2 SVGAGI. V was pared by 6 bases and J by 3 bases, with 3 bases of the junction left unmatched. CDR3 in amino acids: CASRQQGDYGYTF. CDR3 bases: TGTGCCAGCAGACAACAGGGGGACTATGGCTACACCTTC.

This clone came up a few times. The V gene is TRBV11-2, the J gene TRBJ1-1, with D uncertain. Germline V CDR1 and CDR2: SGHAT, FQNNGV. This CDR3 has 15 residues. V gave up 0 bases and J gave up 4 bases, with 12 bases separating them. The CDR3 DNA reads as TGTGCCAGCAGCTTAGATCTCCTCTCGGGCACTGAAGCTTTCTTT. Encoded protein: CASSLDLLSGTEAFF.

The chain carries TRBV7-2 and TRBJ2-5; D might be TRBD2 (5 bases). V lost 5 bases and J 4 bases, leaving 17 bases between the germline ends. The CDR3 contains 15 residues. CDR1 is SGHTA and CDR2 is FQGNSA in the germline V gene. The CDR3 DNA is TGTGCCAGCAGCCTCGGGGTAGCACCCCCAGAGACCCAGTACTTC. It codes for CASSLGVAPPETQYF.

The V and J genes are TRBV11-1 and TRBJ1-6; D gene ambiguous. The germline V gene has CDR1 SGHAT and CDR2 FQDESV (reference sequence). V dropped 1 base and J dropped 10 bases, with 14 bases sitting between them. CDR3 length: 15 residues. The CDR3: CASSLERLRVSPLHF. In DNA, the CDR3 is TGTGCCAGCAGCTTAGAGCGGCTCCGGGTGTCACCCCTCCACTTT.

The J gene is TRBJ1-1, the V gene TRBV15; D gene uncertain. The CDR3 extends over 14 amino acids. Germline-derived CDR1 and CDR2 are LNHNV and YYDKDF (reference sequence). Trimming stripped 0 bases from V and 5 bases from J, with 10 bases between. CDR3 DNA: TGTGCCACCAGCAGAGACAGGATGGCAACTGAAGCTTTCTTT. It codes for CATSRDRMATEAFF.

The rearrangement links TRBV5-1 to TRBJ2-7, with D perhaps matching TRBD1 (5 bases). This CDR3 region has 17 residues. The germline V gene encodes CDR1 SGHRS and CDR2 YFSETQ. The V end lost 3 bases, the J end lost 1 base, and 20 bases lay between the germline ends. DNA of the CDR3: TGCGCCAGCAGCTCCCCGCAGCAGGGAATCTGGTCCTACGAGCAGTACTTC. Translating gives CASSSPQQGIWSYEQYF.

The chain employs TRBV5-1 and TRBJ2-3; no reliable D call. With 3 bases removed from V and 5 bases from J, the gap between germline ends came to 4 bases. The CDR3 has 11 residues. Looked up from germline, CDR1 is SGHRS and CDR2 is YFSETQ. The CDR3 protein is CASSSGDTQYF. The DNA for the CDR3 is TGCGCCAGCAGCTCCGGAGATACGCAGTATTTT.

The J gene is TRBJ1-4, the V gene TRBV5-1, with D possibly TRBD1 on 5 matching bases. From germline, CDR1 is SGHRS and CDR2 YFSETQ. With 0 bases removed from V and 2 bases from J, the gap between germline ends came to 11 bases. The CDR3 length is 16 residues. DNA for the CDR3: TGCGCCAGCAGCTTGGTGCCAGGGACTACTAATGAAAAACTGTTTTTT. Translating it yields CASSLVPGTTNEKLFF.

This chain links TRBV18 with TRBJ2-3, with TRBD1 matching 10 bases. The germline V gene encodes CDR1 KGHSH and CDR2 LQKENI. Trimming took 8 bases from V and 3 from J; bases not matched to a gene: 17. The CDR3 extends over 18 amino acids. This CDR3 is CASRTTFDRGRRTDTQYF. Here the CDR3 DNA reads TGTGCCAGCCGAACTACCTTTGACAGGGGGCGCCGTACAGATACGCAGTATTTT.

The chain has TRBV5-1 and TRBJ1-1; tentatively, D is TRBD1 (5 bases). The V end lost 5 bases, the J end lost 3 bases, and 20 bases lay between the germline ends. This CDR3 contains 16 residues. CDR1 is SGHRS and CDR2 is YFSETQ in the germline V gene. The CDR3 reads CASRIRASGLDTEAFF. CDR3 in DNA: TGCGCCAGCAGGATCAGGGCTTCGGGCTTGGACACTGAAGCTTTCTTT.

The chain has TRBV5-1 and TRBJ2-7; tentative D call: TRBD2 (6 bases). The CDR3 totals 14 residues. Trimming took 4 bases from V and 3 from J, leaving 14 bases between them. CDR1 SGHRS and CDR2 YFSETQ come from the germline V gene. CDR3 residues: CASSPRGNYYEQYF. CDR3 nucleotides: TGCGCCAGCAGCCCTCGGGGGAACTACTACGAGCAGTACTTC.